Below, one T cell receptor beta chain is given with its context. It lacks a known antigen. No clone much larger than this one lies a single base away; base qualities are absent. Libraries were made using the immunoSEQ multiplex PCR assay. The multiplex PCR relied on a mix of 60 forward primers for TCR Vbeta segments and 13 reverse primers for TCR Jbeta segments. The CDR3 region of rearranged TCR beta genes was amplified from genomic DNA by a multiplex PCR assay. Amplified TCR beta libraries were sequenced as 87-base-pair reads on the Illumina HiSeq System. On the authors' methods: A later analysis tallied about 77 million unique TCR beta chains across the 666 repertoires, and about 10 million of those chains were shared by two or more donors. Raw reads were error-corrected and collapsed into unique sequences by a nearest-neighbor algorithm in which closely related sequences were merged to remove PCR and sequencing errors. Alignment of CDR3 sequences to IMGT reference sequences was used to assign V, D and J gene segments. For a sequence to be retained, a match of at least six nucleotides was required to both a V gene segment and a J gene segment. A rearrangement was called productive if the CDR3 had no stop codons and remained in frame with V and J, and every other rearrangement was called non-productive. Following IMGT convention, CDR3 was defined as the stretch from the second conserved V-encoded cysteine to the conserved J-encoded phenylalanine. The earlier analysis of a few hundred of the donors excluded any sequence lacking an unambiguous match to a single V gene segment. In an earlier analysis of 587 of the donors, V segments were called functional above 56.7% productive rearrangements and were called segregating when the between-donor standard deviation exceeded 5%. A statistical classification framework was built for diagnosing cytomegalovirus status from the catalog of TCR beta chain sequences. A later analysis assigned V and J genes by comparing TCR nucleotide sequences with IMGT/GENE-DB human TR gene sequences. In a later analysis, CDR3 sequences and most-parsimonious VDJ recombination scenarios were assigned using the TCRdist pipeline. In a later analysis, each TCR beta chain was defined by its CDR3 amino acid sequence together with its V-gene family, and reads without a unique V-gene family were excluded. A later analysis removed several hundred highly shared, low-generation-probability nucleotide sequences to deal with suspected cross-contamination and a sequencing artifact. In a later analysis, a clonal expansion index was calculated for each public chain from normalized within-repertoire ranks of inferred template counts. In a later analysis, generation probabilities were computed with a VDJ recombination model fitted to out-of-frame rearrangements, and the resulting probabilities were checked against IGoR. In a later analysis, hypergeometric tests were used to score TCR-TCR, TCR-HLA and TCR-CMV co-occurrence, with a repertoire-size bias correction applied to TCR pairs. A later analysis estimated false discovery rates by permuting HLA or CMV assignments 20 times. In a later analysis, co-occurring TCRs were grouped using DBSCAN, with TCRdist sequence similarity added in when clustering inside HLA-allele-positive subsets. For co-occurrence clustering, repertoires with fewer than 30,000 or more than 120,000 public chains were excluded, along with 5 or 6 repertoires with anomalous nucleotide sharing. This is the immuneACCESS table as TCRdb keeps it, with only in-frame sequences that have V and J called. A part of the clones is gone; compared with another copy, unresolved V genes explain less than half, and the rest is unexplained. Clone size and the V and J calls come from that table; the DNA yielded D and trimming. Within this sample are about 150,000 clones, with around 80% of them counted one time only. The ten largest clones take up 5.5% to 6% of the sample.

The CDR3 starts with the cysteine, ends with the phenylalanine, and has 16 residues. Only the CDR3 portion is preserved as DNA: 48 bases, with reading frame beginning at the first base. V is cut back by 4 bases and J by 9 bases, with 12 bases in the junction unmatched. For CDR1 and CDR2, the germline V gene lists MGHDK and SYGVNS. The data were taken from a study of cytomegalovirus exposure and HLA in healthy donors (dated by TCRdb to 2016 to 2017). In the study overall: An earlier analysis of approximately 640 of the donors reported more than 250 Gb of sequence data and roughly 110 million unique TCR beta sequences from roughly 180 million T cells. The study combined high-throughput TCR immunosequencing, statistical association of individual TCRs with disease status, and machine learning to predict cytomegalovirus infection status. A separate validation cohort of 90 to 150 different subjects was used in addition to the 666-subject first cohort. The study aimed to test whether cataloging public T cell receptors could reveal signatures of past pathogen exposure. The genetic ancestry cluster associated with self-reported Caucasian donors included 81% of the roughly 390 genotyped donors. The later analysis used no new phenotypic data to find candidate immune exposures, relying instead on TCR beta sequences and their occurrence across donors. Five DR-DQ haplotypes were treated as single units for association and clustering because of strong linkage in the cohort. The number of donors typed differed by locus, with roughly 620-630 for A, B, C, DRB1 and DQB1, over 500 for DQA1, 600 to 610 for DPA1, and some 440 for DPB1. All discovery cohort repertoires had been generated on a single sequencing platform. Genome-wide SNP genotypes for about 60% of the roughly 670 donors were used in a later genetic analysis, which treated that subset as a discovery cohort. In an earlier analysis of roughly 580 of the donors, high-throughput TCR beta sequencing was used to judge whether each TCR beta V gene segment behaved as functional or pseudogenic. Donor age, sex, ethnicity and CMV serostatus were compiled together with the repertoire data. Across approximately 420 genotyped donors of the cohort, an average of about 220,000 unique TCR beta nucleotide sequences per donor were sequenced, and approximately 17% of those sequences were non-productive. The T cell repertoires of some 670 subjects were profiled by immunosequencing and related to cytomegalovirus serostatus. To study patterns of TCR occurrence, a later analysis re-analyzed previously published TCR beta repertoires from around 700 donors and added high-resolution HLA genotyping. Class I and class II HLA loci were covered by the typing at four-digit resolution. Roughly 300 gigabases of sequencing data and approximately 91 million unique TCR sequences made up an early release that covered 640 HLA-typed donors. Broader findings and caveats from the paper: A later analysis reported that several top co-occurrence clusters appeared linked to parvovirus B19, influenza, CMV and Epstein-Barr virus. Roughly uniform sequencing depth across donors was assumed in presence/absence analyses, although this assumption may not hold. HLA typing was unavailable for some donors at each locus, so association tests used only the typed subset. Because counts were too low, seventeen rarely observed V segments, including chromosome 9 orphons, were excluded from the earlier analysis of some 590 of the donors. Most TCR sequences were observed very rarely across donors, whereas some public TCRs were present in many individuals. A total of roughly 160 TCR beta chains were listed by the study as associated with cytomegalovirus. A later analysis associated 17,000 or so TCR beta sequences with specific HLA alleles at a false discovery rate of 0.05. Correlated functional status among segregating V segments might be attributable to linkage disequilibrium, but an unknown experimental factor could not be ruled out. When HLA alleles, especially DR and DQ, strongly co-occurred, attributing TCR associations to individual alleles was difficult. According to a later analysis, most CMV-associated TCR beta chains appeared to be HLA-restricted, and the HLA associations seemed to be driven largely by CMV exposure. The authors suggested that the approach could potentially be extended to other disease states and immunological phenotypes. Some IMGT-functional V segments, including TRBV6-2 and TRBV6-3, could not be told apart with the 87-base-pair reads, so those segments were excluded. For the cohort, immune exposure information was limited to CMV serostatus. In this cohort, only TCR beta chains were sequenced, and detectable features were limited by the absence of alpha or paired-chain data. A later genetic analysis associated a missense DCLRE1C variant with V-gene and J-gene trimming of TCR beta chains, and an independent cohort replicated the association. In a later genetic analysis, fewer N-insertions in productive TCRs were reported among donors in an Asian-associated ancestry cluster than the approximately 670-donor mean. Cytomegalovirus status was reported to be diagnosed by the classifier with high specificity and sensitivity in both the original and validation cohorts. Three of the identified cytomegalovirus-associated TCR beta chains were confirmed in vitro to be specific for cytomegalovirus antigens. The sequencing pipeline was judged likely to have produced a cluster of highly shared sequence variants as a technical artifact. A further reported finding was that TCR beta sequences accurately predicted the HLA-A and HLA-B alleles for most subjects in the first cohort. According to a later analysis, TCR association rates differed among HLA loci, with DRB1 alleles showing the most associated TCRs and HLA-C alleles showing the fewest. An earlier analysis of roughly 570 of the donors showed that most TCR beta V segments appeared in productive rearrangements either about 87% or about 30% of the time, which broadly matched IMGT annotations. A later analysis found that HLA-associated TCR beta chains were more clonally expanded and had lower generation probabilities than equally common non-associated chains.

The cohort consisted of fewer than 700 healthy bone marrow donors. All cohort members were sampled while nominally healthy, although unrecorded immune exposures were likely present. The donor tested CMV seropositive and was one of the 289 seropositive cohort members. Each donor provided a peripheral blood sample, and peripheral blood mononuclear cells were used for TCR beta sequencing. Genomic DNA extraction from the blood cell samples was performed with the Qiagen DNeasy Blood Extraction Kit. Recombination connected TRBV25-1 to TRBJ2-1, and 10 junction bases match TRBD1. Sequencing used PBMCs. The sequence was obtained from a man between 25 and 39 years old in good health and CMV-seropositive. The nucleotide sequence is given as TGTGCCAGCAGTGCCTCCGGGACAGGGGCCGCGGGTGAGCAGTTCTTC. This codes for CASSASGTGAAGEQFF.